A selection of T cell receptor beta chains follows, all from one sample in a study of blood T cell repertoires in COVID-19. The repertoire was sequenced with immunoSEQ multiplex PCR; TCRdb's copy has only in-frame clones and lacks some. The data show tens of thousands of clones, roughly 90% seen once. The source material was peripheral blood. These receptors were collected from a man in his 60s with active COVID-19. Both conserved end residues are part of each CDR3. The order of the fields is J gene, V gene, D gene, clone size, CDR3 DNA, CDR3 protein. The D gene is left open where the match is weak. The size of a clone is reported for some rows only, either as once, few or many, or as a class for expanded clones.

TRBJ1-2,TRBV7-8,TRBD1,NA,TGTGCCAGCAGCACCCGACAGGGGAGCTATGGCTACACCTTC,CASSTRQGSYGYTF
TRBJ2-1,TRBV4-2,NA,NA,TGTGCCAGTCATAGCGGAAGCTCCTACAATGAGCAGTTCTTC,CASHSGSSYNEQFF
TRBJ2-3,TRBV5-6,TRBD2,NA,TGTGCCAGCAGCGAGACTAGCGGGTTAGGCACAGATACGCAGTATTTT,CASSETSGLGTDTQYF
TRBJ1-1,TRBV27,TRBD1,NA,TGTGCCAGCAGTTTGGCAATGGACAGGCCGAACACTGAAGCTTTCTTT,CASSLAMDRPNTEAFF
TRBJ2-1,TRBV7-9,NA,few,TGTGCCAGCAGCCCGACTAGTTATGAGCAGTTCTTC,CASSPTSYEQFF
TRBJ2-1,TRBV11-2,NA,NA,TGTGCCAGCAGCTTAGGAACAGCTTACAATGAGCAGTTCTTC,CASSLGTAYNEQFF
TRBJ2-1,TRBV14,NA,NA,TGTGCCAGCAGCCAACCGGGACTGATCTACAATGAGCAGTTCTTC,CASSQPGLIYNEQFF
TRBJ2-4,TRBV28,NA,NA,TGTGCCAGCATGCGGGCTAGCGACGCCAAAAACATTCAGTACTTC,CASMRASDAKNIQYF
TRBJ2-1,TRBV2,TRBD2,NA,TGTGCCAGCAGTGAATGGGCTAGCGGGAGTTCTGAGCAGTTCTTC,CASSEWASGSSEQFF
TRBJ1-2,TRBV15,TRBD1,NA,TGTGCCACCAGCAGAGCCTGGCCGGGACAGGGGAACTATGGCTACACCTTC,CATSRAWPGQGNYGYTF
TRBJ2-7,TRBV6-5,TRBD2,NA,TGTGCCAGCACCTCAGGACTAGAATCGCTCAACGAGCAGTACTTC,CASTSGLESLNEQYF
TRBJ1-3,TRBV4-1,NA,few,TGCGCCAGCAGCCAAGTTCGGGAGGGGGGAAACACCATATATTTT,CASSQVREGGNTIYF
TRBJ2-1,TRBV7-9,TRBD2,NA,TGTGCCAGCAGCTGGAGCGGGAGAACCGGCAATGAGCAGTTCTTC,CASSWSGRTGNEQFF
TRBJ1-1,TRBV25-1,TRBD1,NA,TGTGCCAGCAGTGGGATTCAGGGGGCGCGTACTGAAGCTTTCTTT,CASSGIQGARTEAFF
TRBJ2-1,TRBV2,TRBD2,NA,TGTGCCAGCATCCCTAGCGGGAGTTGGGGCAATGAGCAGTTCTTC,CASIPSGSWGNEQFF
TRBJ2-2,TRBV19,TRBD1,NA,TGTGCCAGTATGGACAGGGTAGGAACCGGGGAGCTGTTTTTT,CASMDRVGTGELFF
TRBJ2-7,TRBV29-1,TRBD1,NA,TGCAGCGTCGAAGGGACAGGGGACCCCTACGAGCAGTACTTC,CSVEGTGDPYEQYF
TRBJ2-5,TRBV11-3,NA,NA,TGTGCCAGCAGCCAGGTGGGCGCGGAGACCCAGTACTTC,CASSQVGAETQYF
TRBJ1-1,TRBV19,NA,NA,TGTGCCAGTAGCAGACAGACAGAGATGAACACTGAAGCTTTCTTT,CASSRQTEMNTEAFF
TRBJ2-5,TRBV7-2,TRBD2,NA,TGTGCCAGCAGCTTAGGCGGGAGAGGAGAGACCCAGTACTTC,CASSLGGRGETQYF
TRBJ1-2,TRBV6-5,NA,NA,TGTGCCAGCAGCCCCATTCAAAACTATGGCTACACCTTC,CASSPIQNYGYTF
TRBJ2-1,TRBV5-1,TRBD2,NA,TGCGCCAGCAGCTCAGGACTAGCGGGATTGAATGAGCAGTTCTTC,CASSSGLAGLNEQFF
TRBJ2-3,TRBV18,NA,NA,TGTGCCAGCTCATCAGGGAGCACAGATACGCAGTATTTT,CASSSGSTDTQYF
TRBJ2-5,TRBV7-3,TRBD2,NA,TGTGCCAGCAGCCCCTCGACTAGCGCGTGGGAGACCCAGTACTTC,CASSPSTSAWETQYF
TRBJ2-3,TRBV3-1/TRBV3-2,NA,NA,TGTGCCAGCAGCCAAGCTGGGGCGGGCACAGATACGCAGTATTTT,CASSQAGAGTDTQYF
TRBJ2-1,TRBV7-7,TRBD2,NA,TGTGCTAGCAGCCCTAGCGGGAGCTCCTACAATGAGCAGTTCTTC,CASSPSGSSYNEQFF
TRBJ2-1,TRBV2,TRBD1,NA,TGTGCCAGCACGAGGCCGGACAGGGTGGACGGGGATGAGCAGTTCTTC,CASTRPDRVDGDEQFF
TRBJ2-7,TRBV6-2/TRBV6-3,TRBD2,once,TGTGCCAGCAGTTACTCCACTAGCGGGAGACCTTACGAGCAGTACTTC,CASSYSTSGRPYEQYF
TRBJ2-3,TRBV7-2,NA,once,TGTGCCAGCAGTCGGGGGCTAGCGGAGTCCACAGATACGCAGTATTTT,CASSRGLAESTDTQYF
TRBJ2-7,TRBV5-6,NA,NA,TGTGCCAGCAGCGCCTACTACGAGCAGTACTTC,CASSAYYEQYF
TRBJ2-5,TRBV27,NA,NA,TGTGCCAGCAGTCCCTCTGTCAGGGGCGGGGAGACCCAGTACTTC,CASSPSVRGGETQYF
TRBJ2-3,TRBV7-3,NA,many,TGTGCCAGCAGCTTATCGGGCGGGACCCCCACAGATACGCAGTATTTT,CASSLSGGTPTDTQYF
TRBJ1-1,TRBV9,NA,NA,TGTGCCAGCAGCGAGGAGGACGGACTGAACACTGAAGCTTTCTTT,CASSEEDGLNTEAFF
TRBJ2-3,TRBV11-2,TRBD2,NA,TGTGCCAGCAGCCAACTAGCGGGAGGGCCCCATACGCAGTATTTT,CASSQLAGGPHTQYF
TRBJ2-1,TRBV7-6,TRBD1,NA,TGTGCCAGCAGCCGCGCCGCAGGGGGCGTCTACAATGAGCAGTTCTTC,CASSRAAGGVYNEQFF
TRBJ2-3,TRBV5-1,TRBD2,NA,TGCGCCAGCAGCTTGCCTCCGCCAAGGGCGGGAGGGCCGACATACAGAACGCAGTATTTT,CASSLPPPRAGGPTYRTQYF
TRBJ1-2,TRBV15,NA,NA,TGTGCCACCAGCGACAGGAACTATGGCTACACCTTC,CATSDRNYGYTF
TRBJ2-3,TRBV24-1,TRBD2,NA,TGTGCCACCAGTGAACGTGCGGGAGCTAGCACAGATACGCAGTATTTT,CATSERAGASTDTQYF
TRBJ2-3,TRBV10-3,TRBD2,NA,TGTGCCATCAGTGCTGGGACTAGCGGGAACACAGATACGCAGTATTTT,CAISAGTSGNTDTQYF
TRBJ1-1,TRBV27,TRBD1,NA,TGTGCCAGCAGTTTAACTCCAGGGGGAATGAACACTGAAGCTTTCTTT,CASSLTPGGMNTEAFF
TRBJ2-1,TRBV7-3,NA,NA,TGTGCCAGCAGCTTAAGAGCCTACAATGAGCAGTTCTTC,CASSLRAYNEQFF
TRBJ2-7,TRBV6-6,TRBD1,NA,TGTGCCAGCAGTCCGGGACAGTTATCCTCCTACGAGCAGTACTTC,CASSPGQLSSYEQYF